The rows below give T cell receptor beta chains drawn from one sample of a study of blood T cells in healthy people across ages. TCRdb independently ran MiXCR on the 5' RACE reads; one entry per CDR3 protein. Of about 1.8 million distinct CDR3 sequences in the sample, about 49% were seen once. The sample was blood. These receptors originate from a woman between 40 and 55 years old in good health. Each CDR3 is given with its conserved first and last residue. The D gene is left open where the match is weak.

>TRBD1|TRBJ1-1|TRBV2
CASSVTGGLAEAFF
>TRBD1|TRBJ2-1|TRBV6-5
CASSYNRGSGNEQFF
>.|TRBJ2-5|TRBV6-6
CASSYSAGGGNEQYF
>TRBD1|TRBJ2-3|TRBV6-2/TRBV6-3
CASSTMGTATDTQYF
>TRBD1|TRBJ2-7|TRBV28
CASSYPGDRVYEQYF
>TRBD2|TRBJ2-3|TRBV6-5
CASSYSIGGATDTQYF
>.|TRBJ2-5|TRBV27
CASSSFGQRETQYF
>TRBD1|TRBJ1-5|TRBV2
CASSGGQGARQPQHF
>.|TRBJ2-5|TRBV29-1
CSVIIQGSQETQYF
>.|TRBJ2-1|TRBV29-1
CSVEFFGGGYNEQFF
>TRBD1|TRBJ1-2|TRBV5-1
CASREGAEGYTF
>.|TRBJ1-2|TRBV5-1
CASSSGHWGYTF
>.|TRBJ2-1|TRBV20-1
CSARAYLDEQFF
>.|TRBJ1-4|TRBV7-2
CASSAEGATNEKLFF
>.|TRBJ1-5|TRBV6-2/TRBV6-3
CASSTRGTNQPQHF
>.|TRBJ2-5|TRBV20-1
CSASVGFGETQYF
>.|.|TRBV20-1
CSPAGRGEQFF
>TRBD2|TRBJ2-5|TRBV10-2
CASSARLGGETQYF
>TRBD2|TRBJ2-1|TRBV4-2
CASSLGTKGIDNEQFF
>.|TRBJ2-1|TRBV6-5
CASSYSPHEQFF
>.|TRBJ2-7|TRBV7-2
CASSFGRVGDHEQYF
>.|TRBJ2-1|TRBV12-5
CASGTGMNEQFF
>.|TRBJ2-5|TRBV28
CASSPSRRQETQYF
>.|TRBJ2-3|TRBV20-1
CSARVDLPGQYF
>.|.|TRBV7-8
CASSLKLQYYEQYF
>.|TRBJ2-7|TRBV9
CASSSRDNYYEQYF
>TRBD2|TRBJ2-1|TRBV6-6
CASSLLSGGAHNEQFF
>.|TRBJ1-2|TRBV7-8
CASSLDRVAYGYTF
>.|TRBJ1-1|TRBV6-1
CASSRRTPSGLNTEAFF
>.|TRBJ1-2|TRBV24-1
CATSDLGRSGGYTF
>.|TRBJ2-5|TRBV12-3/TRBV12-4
CASSPLGAEETQYF
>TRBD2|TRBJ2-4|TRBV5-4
CASSFGSSGIAKNIQYF
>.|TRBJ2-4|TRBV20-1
CSATAPRGTGDEQYF
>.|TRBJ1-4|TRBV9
CASSVEGTNEKLFF
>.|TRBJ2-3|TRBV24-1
CATSDLTAQRGLYF
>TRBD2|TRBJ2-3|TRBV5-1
CASSFLAGAQLDTQYF
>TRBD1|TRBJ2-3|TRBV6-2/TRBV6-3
CASSYSGTGGRTDTQYF
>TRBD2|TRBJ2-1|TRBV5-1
CASSGRAGNIEQFF
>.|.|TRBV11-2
CASSQQVYEQYF
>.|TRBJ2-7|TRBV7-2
CASSLGVGGEQYF
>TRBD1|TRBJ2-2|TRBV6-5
CASRNPDRGITGELFF
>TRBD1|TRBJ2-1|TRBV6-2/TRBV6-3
CASSYLSGGASAYNEQFF
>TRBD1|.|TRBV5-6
CASSFGTGGQGNIQYF
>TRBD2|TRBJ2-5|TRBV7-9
CASSRPSGGLQETQYF
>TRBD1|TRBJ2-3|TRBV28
CASSLGQRGADTQYF
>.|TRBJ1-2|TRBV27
CASSFISGPDTYGYTF
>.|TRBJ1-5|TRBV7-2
CASSSPIGGPQHF
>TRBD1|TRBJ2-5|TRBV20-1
CSARDGGQVLETQYF
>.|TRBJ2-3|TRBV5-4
CASGIPFGTSTDTQYF
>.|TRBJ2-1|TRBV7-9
CASSGGGHTDNEQFF
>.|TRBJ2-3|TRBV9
CASSALPSKIDTQYF
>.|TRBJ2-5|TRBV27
CASRDSGGSGETQYF
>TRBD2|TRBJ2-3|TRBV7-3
CASSLGASGGLTDTQYF
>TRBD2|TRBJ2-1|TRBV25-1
CASSETSGGAYEQFF
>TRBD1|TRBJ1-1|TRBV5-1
CASSPGTGRATEAFF
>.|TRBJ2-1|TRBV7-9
CASSAEGHDNEQFF